This TCR beta chain appears in the sequencing data of a study of radiotherapy plus CTLA-4 blockade in lung cancer. Clones were read by immunoSEQ multiplex PCR, and TCRdb kept only the in-frame ones, dropping some. Of under 95,000 clones listed, under 85% were seen once; the top ten hold around 0.72%. Whole-study findings and limits: Best predicting response, reportedly, were early blood T cell clone dynamics, with interferon-beta. Some TCR clones had been derived from tumors. These clones expanded in peripheral blood after radiotherapy plus ipilimumab.

Germline V gives CDR1 MGHRA, CDR2 YSYEKL. The CDR3 covers 16 residues. J lost 3 bases, V lost 2 bases, and 8 bases had no gene match. This clone has only a few counts. Its antigen is currently unknown. Chemo-refractory metastatic non-small-cell lung cancer patients underwent focal radiation alongside CTLA-4 blockade with ipilimumab. This sequence joins TRBV4-1 and TRBJ2-7; 9 bases match TRBD2. The receptor was isolated from a human donor with non-small cell lung cancer who had stable disease on radiotherapy plus ipilimumab. Sequencing was performed on peripheral blood, taken from a patient treated with radiotherapy plus ipilimumab. DNA of the CDR3: TGCGCCAGCAGCCAACCTCTAGCGGGGAGCCGCTACGAGCAGTACTTC. Translated: CASSQPLAGSRYEQYF.